The 12 T cell receptor beta chains listed next were all sequenced from one sample in a study of patients and donors after allogeneic stem cell transplantation. MiXCR was run by TCRdb on the RT-PCR reads, yielding one entry per CDR3 protein. In the table there are some 960,000 distinct CDR3 sequences, around 17% of which are singletons. What was sequenced was blood, either unsorted or a sorted T cell fraction (not recorded which). The receptors were sampled from a human donor who was either an allogeneic HSCT recipient or a stem cell or donor lymphocyte infusion donor (not recorded which). It is not recorded whose cells these are; they may come from a transplant donor.

This clonotype has more than one count but fewer than ten. The V and J genes are TRBV4-3 and TRBJ1-1; possible D gene TRBD1, 5 bases. Trimming removed 2 bases at V and 6 bases at J, with 16 bases between. The CDR3 covers 15 residues. Per germline, CDR1 LGHNA and CDR2 YSLEER. The CDR3 DNA reads TGCGCCAGCAGCCAAACCGGGACCGTCAAGGCTGAAGCTTTCTTT. Protein: CASSQTGTVKAEAFF.

This clonotype was seen only a few times. This chain uses TRBV6-5 with TRBJ2-2; D ambiguous. CDR1 MNHEY and CDR2 SVGAGI come from the germline V gene. V was clipped by 0 bases and J by 7 bases, with 6 bases between them. This CDR3 region has 13 residues. The CDR3 DNA sequence: TGTGCCAGCAGTTACTCGGGAATCGGGGAGCTGTTTTTT. It codes for CASSYSGIGELFF.

This clonotype has just a few counts. The rearrangement uses TRBV7-9 and TRBJ2-1, with D perhaps TRBD2 (6 bases). Trimming left V 4 bases short and J 6 bases short, with 19 bases between. Germline V gene data show CDR1 as SEHNR and CDR2 as FQNEAQ (reference sequence). This CDR3 is 16 amino acids long. Here the CDR3 DNA reads TGTGCCAGCAGCTATCACACGGGACTCCTATCCAATGAGCAGTTCTTC. Translated: CASSYHTGLLSNEQFF.

This clonotype has only a few counts. This chain connects TRBV20-1 to TRBJ1-1; TRBD1 might be the D (6 bases). The CDR3 has 14 residues. CDR1 DFQATT and CDR2 SNEGSKA come from the germline V gene (reference sequence). V was cut by 3 bases and J by 0 bases, with 11 bases left in between. CDR3 residues: CSARVGGVNTEAFF. CDR3 in DNA: TGCAGTGCTAGGGTTGGGGGCGTGAACACTGAAGCTTTCTTT.

This clonotype was counted only a few times. J is TRBJ2-4 and V is TRBV6-5; D is uncertain. Looked up from germline, CDR1 is MNHEY and CDR2 is SVGAGI. The CDR3 totals 14 residues. Trimming pared 4 bases from V and 6 bases from J, leaving 13 bases between. The CDR3 region is CASSSGRLPNIQYF. The CDR3 DNA sequence: TGTGCCAGCAGTTCCGGACGCCTTCCAAACATTCAGTACTTC.

This clonotype was found a few times. The J gene is TRBJ2-1, the V gene TRBV24-1, with 8 bases that match TRBD1. The V and J ends lost 2 bases and 4 bases, in that order; junction bases with no gene match: 6. There are 16 residues in the CDR3. Germline assignment: CDR1 KGHDR and CDR2 SFDVKD. Here the CDR3 reads CATSDSTGGLYNEQFF. DNA of the CDR3: TGTGCCACCAGTGATTCCACAGGGGGGCTATACAATGAGCAGTTCTTC.

This chain joins TRBV14 and TRBJ2-7; D is uncertain. Germline V gene data show CDR1 as SGHDN and CDR2 as FVKESK. The V end lost 4 bases, the J end lost 0 bases, and 10 bases lay between the germline ends. The CDR3 is 14 residues long. The CDR3 nucleotides read TGTGCCAGCAGCCCCAGGAAAAGCTCCTACGAGCAGTACTTC. This translates into CASSPRKSSYEQYF.

The chain links TRBV20-1 to TRBJ1-2; D is unclear. In germline, CDR1 is DFQATT, CDR2 SNEGSKA (reference sequence). The CDR3 totals 12 residues. Trimming took 5 bases from V and 7 from J, leaving 14 bases between them. CDR3 sequence reads: CSAYAGWGGYTF. DNA for the CDR3: TGCAGTGCTTACGCTGGATGGGGTGGCTACACCTTC.

The chain employs TRBV6-5 and TRBJ2-1; D possibly uses TRBD1 or TRBD2 (5 bases each). Trimming removed 7 bases at V and 7 bases at J, with 8 bases between. Germline values: CDR1 MNHEY, CDR2 SVGAGI. The CDR3 loop spans 11 amino acids. The CDR3 DNA is TGTGCCAGCATTTGGGGGAATGAGCAGTTCTTC. Amino acids: CASIWGNEQFF.

This clonotype turned up a few times. The CDR3 nucleotides read TGTGCCAGCAGTGAAGCGGGACAGGGGTGGGTCGGCTACACCTTC. Translation: CASSEAGQGWVGYTF. The chain is built from TRBV2 and TRBJ1-2, with 10 bases aligning to TRBD1. The germline CDR1 and CDR2 sequences are SNHLY and FYNNEI. This CDR3 has 15 residues. The V gene end was trimmed by 0 bases and the J gene end by 8 bases; junction bases not matched to a gene: 6.

Many counts were recorded for this clonotype. This sequence joins TRBV7-9 and TRBJ1-5, with D perhaps TRBD1 (6 bases). From germline, CDR1 is SEHNR and CDR2 FQNEAQ (reference sequence). V dropped 5 bases and J dropped 7 bases, with 18 bases sitting between them. CDR3 length: 15 residues. CDR3 region: CASSPTGQGWQPQHF. The DNA of the CDR3 is TGTGCCAGCAGCCCGACGGGGCAGGGGTGGCAGCCCCAGCATTTT.

V is TRBV5-1 and J is TRBJ2-3; tentatively, D is TRBD1 or TRBD2 (6 bases each). Germline V gene sequence: CDR1 SGHRS, CDR2 YFSETQ. The V end was cut by 0 bases, the J end by 0 bases, with 11 bases between. The CDR3 length is 16 residues. The CDR3 DNA reads TGCGCCAGCAGCTTGGCCCGGGGGCAGAGCACAGATACGCAGTATTTT. This codes for CASSLARGQSTDTQYF.